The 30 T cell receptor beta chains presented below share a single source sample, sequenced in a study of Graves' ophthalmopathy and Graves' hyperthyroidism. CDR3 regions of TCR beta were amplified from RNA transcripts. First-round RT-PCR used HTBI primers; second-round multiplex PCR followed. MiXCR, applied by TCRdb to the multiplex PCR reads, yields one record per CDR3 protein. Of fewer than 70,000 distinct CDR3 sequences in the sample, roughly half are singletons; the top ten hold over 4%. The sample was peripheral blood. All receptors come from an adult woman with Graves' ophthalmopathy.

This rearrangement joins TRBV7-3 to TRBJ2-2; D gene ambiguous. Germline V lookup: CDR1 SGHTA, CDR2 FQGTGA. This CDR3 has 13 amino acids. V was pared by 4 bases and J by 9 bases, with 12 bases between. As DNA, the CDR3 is TGTGCCAGCAGCTCACCGGGCCTCAGGGAGCTGTTTTTT. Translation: CASSSPGLRELFF.

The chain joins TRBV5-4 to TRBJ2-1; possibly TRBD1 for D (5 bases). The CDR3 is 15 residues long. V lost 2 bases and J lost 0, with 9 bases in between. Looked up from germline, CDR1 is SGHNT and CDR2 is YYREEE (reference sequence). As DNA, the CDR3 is TGTGCCAGCAGCTTCGACAGTAGCTCCTACAATGAGCAGTTCTTC. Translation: CASSFDSSSYNEQFF.

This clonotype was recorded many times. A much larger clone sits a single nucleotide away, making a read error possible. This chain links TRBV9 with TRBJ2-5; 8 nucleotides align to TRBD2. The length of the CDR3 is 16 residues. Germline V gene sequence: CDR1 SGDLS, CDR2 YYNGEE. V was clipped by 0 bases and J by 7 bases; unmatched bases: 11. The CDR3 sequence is CASSVGGGTPGGTQYF. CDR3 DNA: TGTGCCAGCAGCGTAGGCGGGGGGACGCCCGGGGGGACCCAGTACTTC.

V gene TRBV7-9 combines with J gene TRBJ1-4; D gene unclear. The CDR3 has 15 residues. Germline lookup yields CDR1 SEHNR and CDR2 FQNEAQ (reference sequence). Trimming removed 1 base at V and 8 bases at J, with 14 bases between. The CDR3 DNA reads TGTGCCAGCAGCTTAGGCAGCGGGCGGTTGGAAAAACTGTTTTTT. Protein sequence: CASSLGSGRLEKLFF.

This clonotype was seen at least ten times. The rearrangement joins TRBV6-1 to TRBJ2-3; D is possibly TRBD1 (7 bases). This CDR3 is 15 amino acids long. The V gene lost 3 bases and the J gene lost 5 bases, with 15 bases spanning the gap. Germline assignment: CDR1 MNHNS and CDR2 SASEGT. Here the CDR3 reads CASSEGQGEVDTQYF. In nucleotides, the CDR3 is TGTGCCAGCAGTGAGGGCCAGGGGGAGGTAGATACGCAGTATTTT.

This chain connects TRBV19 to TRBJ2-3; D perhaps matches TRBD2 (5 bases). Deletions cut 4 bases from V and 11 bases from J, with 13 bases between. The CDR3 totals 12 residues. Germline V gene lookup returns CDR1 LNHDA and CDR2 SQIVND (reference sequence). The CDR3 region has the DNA TGTGCCAGTAGTACTAGCTTCGATGAGCAGTATTTT. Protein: CASSTSFDEQYF.

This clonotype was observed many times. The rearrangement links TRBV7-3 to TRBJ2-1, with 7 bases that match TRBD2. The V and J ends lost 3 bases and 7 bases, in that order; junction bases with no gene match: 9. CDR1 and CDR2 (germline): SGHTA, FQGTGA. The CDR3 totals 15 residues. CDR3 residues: CASSFRSGLWNEQFF. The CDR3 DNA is TGTGCCAGCAGCTTCCGGTCGGGACTATGGAATGAGCAGTTCTTC.

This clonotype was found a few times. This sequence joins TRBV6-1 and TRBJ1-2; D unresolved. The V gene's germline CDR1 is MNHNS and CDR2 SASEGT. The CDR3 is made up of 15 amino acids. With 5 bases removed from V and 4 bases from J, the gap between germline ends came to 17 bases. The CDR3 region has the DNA TGTGCCAGCAGTAACCATGGGTACGTGGGCTATGGCTACACCTTC. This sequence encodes CASSNHGYVGYGYTF.

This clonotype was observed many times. The CDR3 spells CASSLWGGTSTDTQYF. CDR3 DNA sequence: TGTGCCAGCAGCTTATGGGGCGGGACAAGCACAGATACGCAGTATTTT. The gene calls are TRBV7-3 and TRBJ2-3; D may correspond to TRBD1 or TRBD2 (6 bases each). The CDR3 extends over 16 amino acids. With 2 bases removed from V and 0 bases from J, the gap between germline ends came to 12 bases. The germline CDR1 and CDR2 sequences are SGHTA and FQGTGA.

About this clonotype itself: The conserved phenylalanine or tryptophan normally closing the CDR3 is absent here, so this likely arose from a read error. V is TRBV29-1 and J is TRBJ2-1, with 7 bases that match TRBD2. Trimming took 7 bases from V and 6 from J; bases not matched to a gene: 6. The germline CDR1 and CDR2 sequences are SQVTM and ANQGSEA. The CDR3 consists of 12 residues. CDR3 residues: CSAEGEGNEQFL. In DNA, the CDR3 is TGCAGCGCCGAAGGGGAGGGCAATGAGCAGTTCCTC.

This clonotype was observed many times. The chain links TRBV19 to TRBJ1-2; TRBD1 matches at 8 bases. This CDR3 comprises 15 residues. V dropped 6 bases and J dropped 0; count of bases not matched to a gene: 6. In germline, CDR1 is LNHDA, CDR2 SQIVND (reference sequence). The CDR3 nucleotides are TGTGCCAGTAGGATGGACAGGGCTTCTAACTATGGCTACACCTTC. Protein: CASRMDRASNYGYTF.

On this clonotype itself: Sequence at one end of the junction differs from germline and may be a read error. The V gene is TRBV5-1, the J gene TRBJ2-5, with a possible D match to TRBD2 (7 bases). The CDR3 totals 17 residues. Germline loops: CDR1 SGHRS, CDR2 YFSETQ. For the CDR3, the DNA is TGCGCCAGCAGCTTGGACTCGGGGGGCGGGAGTTTGAAGACCCAGTGCTTC. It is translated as CASSLDSGGGSLKTQCF.

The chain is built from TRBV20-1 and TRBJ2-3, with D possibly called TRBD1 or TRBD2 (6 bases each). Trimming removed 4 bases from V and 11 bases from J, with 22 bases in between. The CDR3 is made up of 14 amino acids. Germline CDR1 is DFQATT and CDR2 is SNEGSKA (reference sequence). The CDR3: CSATPRGTSSEQYF. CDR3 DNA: TGCAGTGCTACCCCTAGGGGGACTTCGAGTGAGCAGTATTTT.

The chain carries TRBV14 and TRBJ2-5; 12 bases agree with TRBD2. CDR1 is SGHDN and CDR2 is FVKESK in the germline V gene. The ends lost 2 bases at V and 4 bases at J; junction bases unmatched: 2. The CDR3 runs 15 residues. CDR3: CASSQPGLAGETQYF. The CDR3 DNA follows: TGTGCCAGCAGCCAACCGGGACTAGCGGGAGAGACCCAGTACTTC.

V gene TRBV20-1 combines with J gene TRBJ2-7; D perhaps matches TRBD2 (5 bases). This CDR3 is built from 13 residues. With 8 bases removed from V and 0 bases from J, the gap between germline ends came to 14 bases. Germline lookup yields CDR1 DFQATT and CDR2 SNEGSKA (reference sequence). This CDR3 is CSYSGGSSYEQYF. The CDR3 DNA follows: TGCAGTTATTCCGGCGGGTCCTCCTACGAGCAGTACTTC.

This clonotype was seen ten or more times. CDR3 nucleotide sequence: TGTGCCAGCACCCTAGGGACAGGGGCAGTATCTTTCTTT. Translation gives CASTLGTGAVSFF. The V and J genes are TRBV4-2 and TRBJ1-1, with 10 bases matching TRBD1. The CDR3 extends over 13 amino acids. Trimming took 7 bases from V and 12 from J; bases not matched to a gene: 11. The germline V gene has CDR1 LGHNA and CDR2 YNFKEQ.

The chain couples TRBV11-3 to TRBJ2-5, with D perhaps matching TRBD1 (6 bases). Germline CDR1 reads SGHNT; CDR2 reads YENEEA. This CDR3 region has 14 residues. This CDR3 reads CESSFSDSSETQYF. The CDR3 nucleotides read TGTGAAAGCAGCTTTTCGGACAGTTCCGAGACCCAGTACTTC.

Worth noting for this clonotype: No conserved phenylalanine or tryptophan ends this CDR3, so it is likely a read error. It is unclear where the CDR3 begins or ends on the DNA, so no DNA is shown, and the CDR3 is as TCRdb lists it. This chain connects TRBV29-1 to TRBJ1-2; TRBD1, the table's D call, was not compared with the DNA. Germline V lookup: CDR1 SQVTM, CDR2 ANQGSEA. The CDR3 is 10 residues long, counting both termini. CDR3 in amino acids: CSVGGRGETL.

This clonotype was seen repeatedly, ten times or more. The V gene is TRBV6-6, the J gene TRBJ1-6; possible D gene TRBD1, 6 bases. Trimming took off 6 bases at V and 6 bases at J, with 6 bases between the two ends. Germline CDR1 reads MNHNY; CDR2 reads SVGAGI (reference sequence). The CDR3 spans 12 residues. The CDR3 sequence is CASRQGNSPLHF. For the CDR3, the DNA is TGTGCCAGCAGACAGGGTAATTCACCCCTCCACTTT.

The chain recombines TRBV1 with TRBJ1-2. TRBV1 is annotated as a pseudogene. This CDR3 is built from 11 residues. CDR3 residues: CQNPPDLGYTF. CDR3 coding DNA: TGCCAAAACCCGCCCGATCTTGGCTACACCTTC.

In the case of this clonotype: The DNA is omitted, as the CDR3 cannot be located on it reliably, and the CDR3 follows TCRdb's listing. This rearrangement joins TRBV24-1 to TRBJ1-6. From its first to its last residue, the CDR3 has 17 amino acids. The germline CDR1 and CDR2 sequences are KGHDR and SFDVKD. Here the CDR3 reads CICSARDYNSYNSPLHF.

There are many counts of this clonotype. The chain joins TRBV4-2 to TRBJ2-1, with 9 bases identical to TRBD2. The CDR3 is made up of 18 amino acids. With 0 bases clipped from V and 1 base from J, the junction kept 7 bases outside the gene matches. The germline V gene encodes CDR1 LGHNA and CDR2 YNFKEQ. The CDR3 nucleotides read TGTGCCAGCAGCCAAGATTCGGGACTAGCCCAATCCTACAATGAGCAGTTCTTC. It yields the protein CASSQDSGLAQSYNEQFF.

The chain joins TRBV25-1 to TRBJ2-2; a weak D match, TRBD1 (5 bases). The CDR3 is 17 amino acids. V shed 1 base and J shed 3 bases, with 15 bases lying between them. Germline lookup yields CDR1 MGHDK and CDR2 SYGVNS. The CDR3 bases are TGTGCCAGCAGTGAATCATACAGGCCTACGGACACCGGGGAGCTGTTTTTT. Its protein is CASSESYRPTDTGELFF.

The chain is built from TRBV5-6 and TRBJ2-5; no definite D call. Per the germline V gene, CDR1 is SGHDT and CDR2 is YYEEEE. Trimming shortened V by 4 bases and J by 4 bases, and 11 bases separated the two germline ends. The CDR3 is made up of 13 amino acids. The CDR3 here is CASSPTISETQYF. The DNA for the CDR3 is TGTGCCAGCAGCCCAACAATCTCAGAGACCCAGTACTTC.

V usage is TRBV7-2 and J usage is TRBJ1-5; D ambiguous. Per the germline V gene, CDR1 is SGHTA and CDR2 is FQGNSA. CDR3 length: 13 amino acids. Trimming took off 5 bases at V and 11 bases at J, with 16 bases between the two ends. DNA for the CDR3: TGTGCCAGCAGCCGAATGGAGCAAGAGACCCAGCATTTT. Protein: CASSRMEQETQHF.

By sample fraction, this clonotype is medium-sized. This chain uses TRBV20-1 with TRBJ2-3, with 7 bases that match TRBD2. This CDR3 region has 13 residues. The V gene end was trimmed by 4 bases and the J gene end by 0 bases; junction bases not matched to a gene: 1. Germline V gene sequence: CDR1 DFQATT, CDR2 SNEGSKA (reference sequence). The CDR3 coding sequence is TGCAGTGCTACTAGCGGAAGCACAGATACGCAGTATTTT. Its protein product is CSATSGSTDTQYF.

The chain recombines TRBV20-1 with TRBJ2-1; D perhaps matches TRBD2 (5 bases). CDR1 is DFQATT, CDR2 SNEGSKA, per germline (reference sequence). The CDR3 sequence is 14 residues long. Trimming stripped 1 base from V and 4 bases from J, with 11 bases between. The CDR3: CSARVASQYNEQFF. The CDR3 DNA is TGCAGTGCTAGAGTGGCTAGCCAATACAATGAGCAGTTCTTC.

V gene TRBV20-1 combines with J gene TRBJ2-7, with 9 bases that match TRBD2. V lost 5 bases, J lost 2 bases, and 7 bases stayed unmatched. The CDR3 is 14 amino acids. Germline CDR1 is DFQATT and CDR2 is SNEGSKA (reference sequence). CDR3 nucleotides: TGCAGTGCTGATCTCCCTAGCGGGACCTACGAGCAGTACTTC. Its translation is CSADLPSGTYEQYF.

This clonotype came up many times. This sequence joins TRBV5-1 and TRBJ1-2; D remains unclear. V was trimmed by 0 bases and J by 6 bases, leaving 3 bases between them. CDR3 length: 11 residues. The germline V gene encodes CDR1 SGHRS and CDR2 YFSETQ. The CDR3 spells CASSLGHGYTF. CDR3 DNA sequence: TGCGCCAGCAGCTTGGGACATGGCTACACCTTC.

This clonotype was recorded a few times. The CDR3 DNA reads as TGTGCCAGCAGCGTAGCTACGGATGAAAAACTGTTTTTT. Residues: CASSVATDEKLFF. This chain connects TRBV9 to TRBJ1-4; unclear D gene. V was shortened by 0 bases and J by 6 bases, with 6 bases between the two germline ends. The CDR3 totals 13 residues. In germline, CDR1 is SGDLS, CDR2 YYNGEE.